Following are 8 T cell receptor beta chains from one sample sequenced in a study of patients and donors after allogeneic stem cell transplantation. TCRdb analysed the RT-PCR reads with MiXCR anew, one entry per CDR3 protein. The table has some 60,000 distinct CDR3 sequences, 13% seen once; the top ten hold more than 25%. Sample: blood, either unsorted or a sorted T cell fraction (not recorded which). The source of these receptors is a human donor who was either an allogeneic HSCT recipient or a stem cell or donor lymphocyte infusion donor (not recorded which). It is not recorded whose cells these are; they may come from a transplant donor.

V is TRBV18 and J is TRBJ1-1, with D possibly TRBD1 on 5 matching bases. Per germline, CDR1 KGHSH and CDR2 LQKENI. The V end lost 0 bases, the J end lost 4 bases, and 9 bases lay between the germline ends. The CDR3 loop spans 14 amino acids. The CDR3 nucleotides are TGTGCCAGCTCACCACCTCTGGGGGGCACTGAAGCTTTCTTT. It specifies CASSPPLGGTEAFF.

This clonotype qualifies as medium-sized. The CDR3 loop reads CASSVGIGVEGSSYEQYF. CDR3 DNA sequence: TGTGCCAGCAGCGTAGGGATTGGGGTTGAGGGGAGCTCCTACGAGCAGTACTTC. This chain uses TRBV9 with TRBJ2-7; D possibly uses TRBD1 or TRBD2 (5 bases each). The germline V and J ends were trimmed by 0 bases and 0 bases, with 19 bases remaining between them. CDR1 is SGDLS and CDR2 is YYNGEE in the germline V gene. This CDR3 is built from 18 residues.

This clonotype has more than one count but fewer than ten. This chain links TRBV20-1 with TRBJ2-1; D possibly matches TRBD1 or TRBD2 (5 bases each). This CDR3 region has 12 residues. Trimming left V 3 bases short and J 12 bases short, with 15 bases between. Germline values: CDR1 DFQATT, CDR2 SNEGSKA (reference sequence). The chain's CDR3 is CSASALEGWQFF. CDR3 in DNA: TGCAGTGCTAGCGCTCTTGAGGGGTGGCAGTTCTTC.

The chain links TRBV12-3 or TRBV12-4 to TRBJ2-3; D could derive from TRBD1 or TRBD2 (5 bases each). The V and J ends lost 6 bases and 0 bases respectively, with 10 bases between them. The CDR3 is 14 amino acids. Here the CDR3 reads CASRGDRSTDTQYF. The DNA of the CDR3 is TGTGCCAGCAGGGGGGACCGAAGCACAGATACGCAGTATTTT.

V gene TRBV19 combines with J gene TRBJ2-3, with D possibly being TRBD1 or TRBD2 (5 bases each). The V gene's germline CDR1 is LNHDA and CDR2 SQIVND (reference sequence). There are 14 residues in the CDR3. With 5 bases removed from V and 8 bases from J, the gap between germline ends came to 17 bases. CDR3 protein: CASSPGPPGRTQYF. The CDR3 bases are TGTGCCAGTAGTCCAGGCCCCCCGGGGCGTACGCAGTATTTT.

The CDR3 here is CASSAIGTSGLFNEQFF. CDR3 DNA sequence: TGTGCCAGCAGCGCTATAGGGACTAGCGGATTATTCAATGAGCAGTTCTTC. V is TRBV27 and J is TRBJ2-1; 11 bases fit TRBD2. The CDR3 loop spans 17 amino acids. Germline V gene sequence: CDR1 MNHEY, CDR2 SMNVEV (reference sequence). J gave up 6 bases and V 6 bases, and 13 bases lay outside the gene matches.

This clonotype has ten or more counts. The chain employs TRBV6-6 and TRBJ2-1; no clear D. CDR1 MNHNY and CDR2 SVGAGI come from the germline V gene (reference sequence). This CDR3 has 11 amino acids. Trimming cost V 2 bases and J 6 bases, with 2 bases left between them. DNA for the CDR3: TGTGCCAGCAGTTACAGCAATGAGCAGTTCTTC. It is translated as CASSYSNEQFF.

This clonotype was observed at least ten times. V usage is TRBV5-1 and J usage is TRBJ2-1; D remains ambiguous. V gave up 5 bases and J gave up 3 bases, with 18 bases separating them. CDR1 and CDR2 from the germline V gene are SGHRS and YFSETQ. The CDR3 consists of 16 residues. CDR3 region: CASSVRPEWNYNEQFF. CDR3 nucleotide sequence: TGCGCCAGCAGTGTGCGTCCGGAGTGGAACTACAATGAGCAGTTCTTC. Full variable domain (rest looked up from reference TRBV5-1 and TRBJ2-1): KAGVTQTPRYLIKTRGQQVTLSCSPISGHRSVSWYQQTPGQGLQFLFEYFSETQRNKGNFPGRFSGRQFSNSRSEMNVSTLELGDSALYLCASSVRPEWNYNEQFFGPGTRLTVL.